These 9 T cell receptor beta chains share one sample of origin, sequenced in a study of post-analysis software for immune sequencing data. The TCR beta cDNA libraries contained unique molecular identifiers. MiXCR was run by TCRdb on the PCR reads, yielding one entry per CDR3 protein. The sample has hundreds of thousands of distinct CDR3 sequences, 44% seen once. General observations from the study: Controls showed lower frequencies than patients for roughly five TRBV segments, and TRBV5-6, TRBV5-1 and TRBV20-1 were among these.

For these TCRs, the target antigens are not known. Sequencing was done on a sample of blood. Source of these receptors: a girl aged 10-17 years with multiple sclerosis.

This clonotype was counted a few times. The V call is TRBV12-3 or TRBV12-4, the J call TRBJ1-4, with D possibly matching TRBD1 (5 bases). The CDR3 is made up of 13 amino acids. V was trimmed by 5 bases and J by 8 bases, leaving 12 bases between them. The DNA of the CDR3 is TGTGCCAGCAGTCCCGTGGGGGAAGAAAAACTGTTTTTT. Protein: CASSPVGEEKLFF.

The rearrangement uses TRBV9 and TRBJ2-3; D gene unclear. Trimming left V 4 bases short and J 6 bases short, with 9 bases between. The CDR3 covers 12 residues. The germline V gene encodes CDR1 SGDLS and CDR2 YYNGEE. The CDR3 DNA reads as TGTGCCAGCAGCCCCAACTTGGATACGCAGTATTTT. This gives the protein CASSPNLDTQYF.

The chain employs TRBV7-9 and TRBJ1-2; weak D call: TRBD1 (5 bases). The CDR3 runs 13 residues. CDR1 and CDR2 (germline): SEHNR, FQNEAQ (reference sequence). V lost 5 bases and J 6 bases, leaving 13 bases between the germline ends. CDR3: CASSVSGFNGYTF. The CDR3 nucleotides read TGTGCCAGCAGCGTCTCAGGGTTCAATGGCTACACCTTC.

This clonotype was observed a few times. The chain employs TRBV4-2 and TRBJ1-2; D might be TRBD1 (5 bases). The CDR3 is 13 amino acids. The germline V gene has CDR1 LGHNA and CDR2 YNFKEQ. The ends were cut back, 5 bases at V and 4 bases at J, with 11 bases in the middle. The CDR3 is CASSKQGAYGYTF. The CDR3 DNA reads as TGTGCCAGCAGCAAACAAGGGGCCTATGGCTACACCTTC.

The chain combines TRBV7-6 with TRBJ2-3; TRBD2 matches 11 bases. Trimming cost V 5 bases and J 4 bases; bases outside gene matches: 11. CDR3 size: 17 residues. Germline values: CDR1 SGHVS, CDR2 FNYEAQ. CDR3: CASSPLLTSGSSDTQYF. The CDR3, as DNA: TGTGCCAGCAGCCCTTTACTCACTAGCGGGAGTTCAGATACGCAGTATTTT.

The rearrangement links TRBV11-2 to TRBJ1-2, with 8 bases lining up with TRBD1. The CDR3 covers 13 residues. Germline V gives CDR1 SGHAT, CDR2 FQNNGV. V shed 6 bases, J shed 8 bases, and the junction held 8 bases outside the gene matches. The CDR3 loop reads CASSRSDRGGYTF. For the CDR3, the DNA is TGTGCCAGCAGTCGCTCCGACAGGGGAGGCTACACCTTC.

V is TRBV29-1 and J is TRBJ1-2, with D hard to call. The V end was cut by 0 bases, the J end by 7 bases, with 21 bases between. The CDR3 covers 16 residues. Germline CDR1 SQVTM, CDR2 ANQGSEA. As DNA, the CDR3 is TGCAGCGTTGAAGATGTTGGGCAGACTTCGACTTTTGGCTACACCTTC. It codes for CSVEDVGQTSTFGYTF.

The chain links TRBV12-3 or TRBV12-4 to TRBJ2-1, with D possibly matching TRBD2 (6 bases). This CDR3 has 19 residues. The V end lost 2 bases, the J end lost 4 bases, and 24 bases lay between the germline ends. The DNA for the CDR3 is TGTGCCAGCAGTTTATATAGGGGAACGGGGGAACACCTATACAATGAGCAGTTCTTC. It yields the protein CASSLYRGTGEHLYNEQFF.

CDR3 nucleotide sequence: TGCGCCAGCAAACCGCCCGGGACAGGGGGCCTGGAGACCCAGTACTTC. This gives the protein CASKPPGTGGLETQYF. The chain combines TRBV5-1 with TRBJ2-5; 12 positions agree with TRBD1. From germline, CDR1 is SGHRS and CDR2 YFSETQ. The V gene end was trimmed by 6 bases and the J gene end by 5 bases; junction bases not matched to a gene: 11. The length of the CDR3 is 16 residues. The full variable domain, with the rest looked up from reference TRBV5-1 and TRBJ2-5, is KAGVTQTPRYLIKTRGQQVTLSCSPISGHRSVSWYQQTPGQGLQFLFEYFSETQRNKGNFPGRFSGRQFSNSRSEMNVSTLELGDSALYLCASKPPGTGGLETQYFGPGTRLLVL.